This T cell receptor (beta chain) was documented in a study of OX40 agonist ivuxolimab in advanced cancers. Study overall: The group had a mean age of around 60 years, ranged from roughly 20 to 80, and was 82.7% male. There were three patients with partial responses, one having hepatocellular carcinoma and two cutaneous melanoma.

Worth noting for this clone: The target antigen is unknown.

General observations from the study: At doses 0.1 to 3.0 mg/kg, CD4+ and CD8+ clones expanded. On average, a greater number of expanded clones characterised CD8+ T cells relative to CD4+.

Sequencing used immunoSEQ multiplex PCR; TCRdb keeps in-frame clones, though not all of them. Of fewer than 85,000 clones in the sample, around 89% were seen once. Germline CDR1 is SGHAT and CDR2 is FQDESV (reference sequence). The CDR3 runs to 13 residues. V shed 1 base, J shed 6 bases, and the junction held 2 bases outside the gene matches. The source was CD4+ or CD8+ T cells sorted from blood, collected in a trial of the OX40 agonist ivuxolimab. The source of this sequence is an adult with an advanced solid tumor such as melanoma, head and neck, liver or kidney cancer. This rearrangement joins TRBV11-1 to TRBJ1-1; 7 positions agree with TRBD1. CDR3 DNA: TGTGCCAGCAGCTTAGGTCAGGGGGCTGAAGCTTTCTTT. Its protein product is CASSLGQGAEAFF.